The text below deals with one T cell receptor (beta chain). The antigen remains undetermined. cDNA libraries for TCR beta contained unique molecular identifiers. MiXCR, run by TCRdb on the PCR reads, gives a single entry per CDR3 protein. Of around 700,000 distinct CDR3 sequences listed, roughly three fifths are singletons. These data are taken from a study of post-analysis software for immune sequencing data. On the study more broadly: Relapsing-remitting, secondary progressive and progressive-relapsing forms made up the multiple sclerosis disease courses.

CDR1 is MNHEY, CDR2 SVGAGI, per germline. V was clipped by 6 bases and J by 6 bases, with 20 bases between them. The CDR3 runs to 15 residues. Points from the study as a whole: Roughly 5 TRBV segments occurring more often in patients than controls included TRBV5-6, TRBV5-1 and TRBV20-1. The normalized Chao1 diversity of multiple sclerosis patients was significantly lower than that of controls.

The chain joins TRBV6-5 to TRBJ1-2, with D uncertain. Sequenced: blood. The clonotype originates from a girl aged 2-10 years with multiple sclerosis. Here the CDR3 reads CASSPGGSGLNGYTF. The CDR3 DNA is TGTGCCAGCAGCCCAGGAGGCTCAGGACTCAATGGCTACACCTTC.